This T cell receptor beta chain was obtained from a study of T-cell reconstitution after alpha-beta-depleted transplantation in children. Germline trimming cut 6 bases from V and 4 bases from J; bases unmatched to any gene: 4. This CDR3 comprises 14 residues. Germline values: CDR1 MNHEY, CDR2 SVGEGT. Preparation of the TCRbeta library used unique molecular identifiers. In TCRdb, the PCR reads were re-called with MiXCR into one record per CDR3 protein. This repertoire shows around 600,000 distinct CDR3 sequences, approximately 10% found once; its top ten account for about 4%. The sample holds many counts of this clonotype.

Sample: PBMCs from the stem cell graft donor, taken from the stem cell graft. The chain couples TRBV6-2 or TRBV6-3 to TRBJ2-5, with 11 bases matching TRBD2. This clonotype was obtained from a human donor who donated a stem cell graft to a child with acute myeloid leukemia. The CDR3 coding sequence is TGTGCCAGCAGGCTAGCGGGAGGAGGAGAGACCCAGTACTTC. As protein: CASRLAGGGETQYF.